This T cell receptor (beta chain) was captured by sequencing in a study of CXCR3-negative and CXCR3-positive naive CD8 T cells. For this clonotype: Its specificity is not known.

The libraries of TRB cDNA were constructed through 5' RACE using UMI labels. TCRdb re-analyzed the 5' RACE reads; it lists each CDR3 protein once, without DNA. Its listing shows 100,000 to 150,000 distinct CDR3 sequences. Naive CD8+ T cells showed CD45RO-CCR7+CD27+CD95-. Broader study findings: CXCR3-negative and CXCR3-positive naive cells shared comparable TRBV-TRBJ usage, but memory cells did not. CXCR3-positive naive cells had more hydrophobic TRB CDR3s than CXCR3-negative naive cells.

Germline V gene data show CDR1 as SGHVS and CDR2 as FQNEAQ. The CDR3 extends over 16 amino acids. The source of this sequence is a human donor in good health. Some clones in this sample may be carry-over from other donors' samples. Source material: naive CXCR3- CD8+ T cells from blood. Described subset: CD45RO-CCR7+CD27+CD95- naive CD8+ T cells lacking CXCR3 (TNR3-). The V and J genes are TRBV7-8 and TRBJ2-6; the TRBD1 assignment by TCRdb is unverifiable without DNA. This CDR3 reads CASSLVSGAGANVLTF.